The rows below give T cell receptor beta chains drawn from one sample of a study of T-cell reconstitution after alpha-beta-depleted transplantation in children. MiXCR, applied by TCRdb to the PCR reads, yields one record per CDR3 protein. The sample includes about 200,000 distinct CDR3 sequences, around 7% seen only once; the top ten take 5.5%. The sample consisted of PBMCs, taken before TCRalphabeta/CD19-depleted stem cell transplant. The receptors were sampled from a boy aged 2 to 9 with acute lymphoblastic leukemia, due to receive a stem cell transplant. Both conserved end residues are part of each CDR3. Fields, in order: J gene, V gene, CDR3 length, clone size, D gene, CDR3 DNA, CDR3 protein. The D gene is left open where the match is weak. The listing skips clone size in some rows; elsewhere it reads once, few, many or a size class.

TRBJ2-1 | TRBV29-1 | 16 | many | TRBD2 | TGCAGCTATCTTCCGGGACTAGCTTTTATGTTCGATGAGCAGTTCTTC | CSYLPGLAFMFDEQFF
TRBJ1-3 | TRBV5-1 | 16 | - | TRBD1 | TGCGCCAGCAGCTCACAGGGGAGGTCGGATGGAAACACCATATATTTT | CASSSQGRSDGNTIYF
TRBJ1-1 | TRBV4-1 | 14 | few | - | TGCGCCAGCAGCCAACCCGGGGGACTCACTGAAGCTTTCTTT | CASSQPGGLTEAFF
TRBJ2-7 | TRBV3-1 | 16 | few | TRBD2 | TGTGCCAGCAGCCAAGAGATGGCCGGGAGGGCCTACGAGCAGTACTTC | CASSQEMAGRAYEQYF
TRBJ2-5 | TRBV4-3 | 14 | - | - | TGCGCCAGCAGTATATACACCTCCGACCAGACCCAGTACTTC | CASSIYTSDQTQYF
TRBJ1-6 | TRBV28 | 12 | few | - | TGTGCCAGCACCCCAGGGGTATCACCCCTCCACTTT | CASTPGVSPLHF
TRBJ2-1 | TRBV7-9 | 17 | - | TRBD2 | TGTGCCAGCAGCTTAGCCGGCCTAGCGGGGGGTCACAATGAGCAGTTCTTC | CASSLAGLAGGHNEQFF
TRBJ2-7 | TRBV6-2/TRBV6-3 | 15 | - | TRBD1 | TGTGCCAGCAGGACGGCTACAGGGGGCTCCTACGAGCAGTACTTC | CASRTATGGSYEQYF
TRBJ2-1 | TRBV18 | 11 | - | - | TGTGCCAGCTCACCCAAGGATGAGCAGTTCTTC | CASSPKDEQFF
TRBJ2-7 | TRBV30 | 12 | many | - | TGTGCCTGGAGTTCGTTCTCCTACGAGCAGTACTTC | CAWSSFSYEQYF
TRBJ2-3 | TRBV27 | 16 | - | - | TGTGCCAGCACACCCCGGGGCTATCTGCTGCCAGATACGCAGTATTTT | CASTPRGYLLPDTQYF
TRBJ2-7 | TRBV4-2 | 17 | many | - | TGTGCCAGCAGCCAAGAAATACAGGAACAGGAGACCTACGAGCAGTATTTC | CASSQEIQEQETYEQYF
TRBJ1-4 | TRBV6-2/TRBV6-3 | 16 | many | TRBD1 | TGTGCCAGCAGTTACCCGGGGACAGGGTTCGAGGAAAAACTGTTTTTT | CASSYPGTGFEEKLFF
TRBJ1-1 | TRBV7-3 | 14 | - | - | TGTGCCAGCAGCTTAGATGCGGGAAACGCTGAAGCTTTCTTT | CASSLDAGNAEAFF
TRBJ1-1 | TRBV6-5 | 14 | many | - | TGTGCCAGCAGTTATCAAACGGCTGGTACTGAAGCTTTCTTT | CASSYQTAGTEAFF
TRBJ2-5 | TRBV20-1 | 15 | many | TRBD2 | TGCAGTGCTACGACTAGCGGGGGTTATCGGGAGACCCAGTACTTC | CSATTSGGYRETQYF
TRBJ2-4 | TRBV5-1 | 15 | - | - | TGCGCCAGCAGCAAGGGACAACCAGCCAAAAACATTCAGTACTTC | CASSKGQPAKNIQYF
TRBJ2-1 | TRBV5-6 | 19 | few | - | TGTGCCAGCAGCTTGGCCCAAAATGAAGGGTTTAGCACCTACAATGAGCAGTTCTTC | CASSLAQNEGFSTYNEQFF
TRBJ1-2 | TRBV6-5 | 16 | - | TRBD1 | TGTGCCAGCAGTTACTCGAAGAGGGGGCGACACTATGGCTACACCTTC | CASSYSKRGRHYGYTF
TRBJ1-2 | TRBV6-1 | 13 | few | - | TGTGCCAGCAGTGAACCCCGCACCTTTGGCTACACCTTC | CASSEPRTFGYTF
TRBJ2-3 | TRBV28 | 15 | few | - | TGTGCCAGCAGTTTCGGGGCGGCTAGCACAGATACGCAGTATTTT | CASSFGAASTDTQYF
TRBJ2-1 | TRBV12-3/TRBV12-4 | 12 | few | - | TGTGCCAGCAGTCCGGGACACCATGAGCAGTTCTTC | CASSPGHHEQFF
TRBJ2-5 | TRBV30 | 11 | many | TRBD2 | TGTGCCTGGGTTACCGGGGGGGCCCAGTACTTC | CAWVTGGAQYF
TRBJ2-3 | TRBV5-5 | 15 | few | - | TGTGCCAGCAGCTTTTGGACCAGGACCACAGATACGCAGTATTTT | CASSFWTRTTDTQYF